The 22 T cell receptor beta chains listed next were all sequenced from one sample in a study of cytomegalovirus exposure and HLA in healthy donors. The PCR made use of 60 Vbeta and 13 Jbeta primers. Data came from immunoSEQ multiplex PCR; TCRdb stores just in-frame clones and leaves some out. The sample shows around 130,000 clones, roughly four fifths of them seen only once. The sequenced material came from PBMCs. The receptors derive from a middle-aged woman in good health and CMV-seropositive.

The chain links TRBV7-8 to TRBJ1-6, with TRBD1 identical over 8 bases. This CDR3 contains 16 residues. Germline V gene data show CDR1 as SGHVS and CDR2 as FQNEAQ. Losses at the gene ends were 0 bases for V and 7 bases for J; bases not matched to a gene: 5. The CDR3: CASSLAAQGGNSPLHF. The CDR3 coding sequence is TGTGCCAGCAGCTTAGCAGCACAGGGGGGCAATTCACCCCTCCACTTT.

This clone showed up just a few times. The sample holds other DNA sequences that translate to the same CDR3. This chain links TRBV13 with TRBJ1-1, with D perhaps matching TRBD1 (5 bases). Germline V lookup: CDR1 PRHDT, CDR2 FYEKMQ (reference sequence). The CDR3 runs to 13 residues. V was cut by 5 bases and J by 1 base, with 8 bases left in between. The CDR3 is CASSPTGNTEAFF. The CDR3 region has the DNA TGTGCCAGCAGCCCCACAGGGAACACTGAAGCTTTCTTT.

The chain is built from TRBV5-6 and TRBJ2-1, with TRBD1 identical over 7 bases. Germline assignment: CDR1 SGHDT and CDR2 YYEEEE. The CDR3 has 13 residues. V lost 6 bases, J lost 10 bases, and 10 bases stayed unmatched. CDR3 protein: CASKADRVGEQFF. The CDR3 DNA sequence: TGTGCCAGCAAGGCCGACAGGGTTGGGGAGCAGTTCTTC.

The chain uses TRBV7-9 and TRBJ1-2; no clear D. V lost 5 bases and J lost 4, with 17 bases in between. Germline assignment: CDR1 SEHNR and CDR2 FQNEAQ (reference sequence). The CDR3 contains 15 residues. The CDR3 loop is CASSTTGRSLYGYTF. The CDR3 DNA sequence: TGTGCCAGCAGCACTACCGGGAGAAGCCTCTATGGCTACACCTTC.

The chain is built from TRBV29-1 and TRBJ1-2, with 7 bases lining up with TRBD1. Trimming removed 6 bases from V and 4 bases from J; junction bases left unmatched: 14. The CDR3 is 15 amino acids. Germline CDR1 SQVTM, CDR2 ANQGSEA. CDR3 sequence (DNA): TGCAGCGTACTTACAGGGGACCGCGGGCCCTATGGCTACACCTTC. Translation: CSVLTGDRGPYGYTF.

CDR3 amino acids: CASRPGGNSGANVLTF. The CDR3 coding sequence is TGTGCCAGCAGACCGGGGGGGAACTCTGGGGCCAACGTCCTGACTTTC. The chain couples TRBV5-6 to TRBJ2-6, with 8 positions matching TRBD2. Per the germline V gene, CDR1 is SGHDT and CDR2 is YYEEEE. This CDR3 contains 16 residues. With 5 bases clipped from V and 0 bases from J, the junction kept 4 bases outside the gene matches.

A few counts support this clone. This chain joins TRBV30 and TRBJ2-3; TRBD1 matches at 9 bases. The CDR3 covers 17 residues. The ends lost 5 bases at V and 1 base at J; junction bases unmatched: 13. The germline V gene encodes CDR1 GTSNPN and CDR2 SVGIG (reference sequence). The CDR3 DNA follows: TGTGCCTGGGGCGGCCTGACAGGGGGGGCTGGCACAGATACGCAGTATTTT. The encoded protein is CAWGGLTGGAGTDTQYF.

This clone was recorded a few times. The rearrangement uses TRBV9 and TRBJ1-2; the D is unclear. V lost 3 bases, J lost 4 bases, and 25 bases lay in between. CDR1 is SGDLS, CDR2 YYNGEE, per germline. The length of the CDR3 is 18 residues. This CDR3 is CASSAGLGGPGITYGYTF. The CDR3, as DNA: TGTGCCAGCAGCGCAGGCCTAGGAGGGCCTGGAATAACCTATGGCTACACCTTC.

The genes are TRBV7-8 and TRBJ2-7, with a weak D call TRBD2 (5 bases). The CDR3 runs to 14 residues. V gave up 5 bases and J gave up 5 bases, with 16 bases separating them. The germline V gene has CDR1 SGHVS and CDR2 FQNEAQ. CDR3 loop: CASSPNAASNEQYF. DNA of the CDR3: TGTGCCAGCAGCCCAAACGCCGCTAGCAACGAGCAGTACTTC. The whole variable domain, remainder taken from reference TRBV7-8 and TRBJ2-7, is GAGVSQSPRYKVAKRGQDVALRCDPISGHVSLFWYQQALGQGPEFLTYFQNEAQLDKSGLPSDRFFAERPEGSVSTLKIQRTQQEDSAVYLCASSPNAASNEQYFGPGTRLTVT.

The chain carries TRBV6-1 and TRBJ2-3, with TRBD2 matching over 11 bases. The CDR3 extends over 17 amino acids. Losses at the gene ends were 0 bases for V and 2 bases for J; bases not matched to a gene: 4. Germline V lookup: CDR1 MNHNS, CDR2 SASEGT. In DNA form, the CDR3 reads TGTGCCAGCAGTGAAGCGCTAGCGGGAGGCTCCACAGATACGCAGTATTTT. Its protein product is CASSEALAGGSTDTQYF.

V usage is TRBV19 and J usage is TRBJ1-5; D may be TRBD1 (5 bases). Germline V gives CDR1 LNHDA, CDR2 SQIVND (reference sequence). The CDR3 is made up of 16 amino acids. Trimming took off 3 bases at V and 7 bases at J, with 19 bases between the two ends. The chain's CDR3 is CASSMRNFQGGQPQHF. The CDR3 DNA reads TGTGCCAGTAGTATGCGAAATTTTCAGGGCGGACAGCCCCAGCATTTT.

The chain uses TRBV5-1 and TRBJ2-7; the match to TRBD2 covers 9 bases. Germline trimming cut 2 bases from V and 3 bases from J; bases unmatched to any gene: 12. Per germline, CDR1 SGHRS and CDR2 YFSETQ. This CDR3 is 17 amino acids long. This chain's CDR3 is CASSFSTSGRVFYEQYF. Written as DNA, the CDR3 is TGCGCCAGCAGCTTTTCGACTAGCGGAAGAGTTTTCTACGAGCAGTACTTC.

As concerns this clone: A junction boundary mismatches the germline segment, possibly from a read error. V is TRBV7-9 and J is TRBJ2-3; 9 bases match TRBD2. Germline CDR1 is SEHNR and CDR2 is FQNEAQ (reference sequence). This CDR3 region has 16 residues. The CDR3 DNA sequence: TGTTCCAGCAGCTTAGCGCGCGGGGGGGCCTTAGATACGCAGTATTTT. Its translation is CSSSLARGGALDTQYF.

The chain uses TRBV27 and TRBJ1-3, with TRBD1 identical over 9 bases. The CDR3 covers 16 residues. Losses at the gene ends were 5 bases for V and 0 bases for J; bases not matched to a gene: 5. Germline CDR1 MNHEY, CDR2 SMNVEV (reference sequence). The CDR3 loop is CASSTGTGLSGNTIYF. CDR3 coding DNA: TGTGCCAGCAGTACGGGGACAGGGCTCTCTGGAAACACCATATATTTT.

V gene TRBV10-3 combines with J gene TRBJ2-5; TRBD1 is a possible D gene (5 bases). The CDR3 is 13 amino acids. Per germline, CDR1 ENHRY and CDR2 SYGVKD. V lost 4 bases and J lost 2, with 8 bases in between. CDR3 region: CAISVGAQETQYF. In DNA form, the CDR3 reads TGTGCCATCAGTGTTGGGGCTCAAGAGACCCAGTACTTC.

This chain links TRBV11-3 with TRBJ1-1; D might be TRBD1 (6 bases). Germline V gene data show CDR1 as SGHNT and CDR2 as YENEEA. This CDR3 comprises 14 residues. V lost 4 bases and J lost 2, with 11 bases in between. The CDR3 region is CASSSRTDNTEAFF. Here the CDR3 DNA reads TGTGCCAGCAGCTCGAGGACAGATAACACTGAAGCTTTCTTT.

This clone was counted once. The chain combines TRBV5-1 with TRBJ1-4; unclear D gene. CDR1 and CDR2 (germline): SGHRS, YFSETQ. The CDR3 spans 16 residues. The V gene lost 2 bases and the J gene lost 0 bases, with 11 bases spanning the gap. CDR3 DNA sequence: TGCGCCAGCAGCTTAGGAGCGGCTGCAACTAATGAAAAACTGTTTTTT. This gives the protein CASSLGAAATNEKLFF.

The CDR3 spells CASSLKGQVNTGELFF. In nucleotides, the CDR3 is TGTGCCAGCAGCTTAAAGGGACAGGTTAATACCGGGGAGCTGTTTTTT. This chain uses TRBV7-3 with TRBJ2-2, with 8 positions matching TRBD1. CDR1 is SGHTA and CDR2 is FQGTGA in the germline V gene. V dropped 1 base and J dropped 5; count of bases not matched to a gene: 6. The CDR3 consists of 16 residues. The entire variable domain, with the rest obtained from reference TRBV7-3 and TRBJ2-2, is as follows: GAGVSQTPSNKVTEKGKYVELRCDPISGHTALYWYRQSLGQGPEFLIYFQGTGAADDSGLPNDRFFAVRPEGSVSTLKIQRTERGDSAVYLCASSLKGQVNTGELFFGEGSRLTVL.

The chain is built from TRBV2 and TRBJ2-5; perhaps TRBD2 as D (6 bases). V gave up 3 bases and J gave up 1 base, with 12 bases separating them. In germline, CDR1 is SNHLY, CDR2 FYNNEI. There are 15 residues in the CDR3. CDR3 bases: TGTGCCAGCAGTGACAGCGGGTCACTCCAAGAGACCCAGTACTTC. This sequence encodes CASSDSGSLQETQYF.

The rearrangement joins TRBV11-2 to TRBJ2-3; 8 nucleotides line up with TRBD2. CDR3 length equals 19 residues. The V gene's germline CDR1 is SGHAT and CDR2 FQNNGV. Unmatched junction bases numbered 13, after V lost 1 base and J lost 1 base. This CDR3 is CASSLVNAPAGGGTDTQYF. The CDR3 DNA reads TGTGCCAGCAGCTTAGTCAACGCGCCGGCGGGGGGAGGCACAGATACGCAGTATTTT. Using reference TRBV11-2 and TRBJ2-3 for the parts outside the CDR3, the full variable domain is EAGVAQSPRYKIIEKRQSVAFWCNPISGHATLYWYQQILGQGPKLLIQFQNNGVVDDSQLPKDRFSAERLKGVDSTLKIQPAKLEDSAVYLCASSLVNAPAGGGTDTQYFGPGTRLTVL.

J is TRBJ2-3 and V is TRBV7-9, with a weak D call TRBD2 (7 bases). The CDR3 length is 16 residues. Germline loops: CDR1 SEHNR, CDR2 FQNEAQ (reference sequence). V lost 5 bases, J lost 5 bases, and 20 bases lay in between. The CDR3 nucleotides are TGTGCCAGCAGCCACCCGCGTGGGGGGGGCCAAGATACGCAGTATTTT. Protein product: CASSHPRGGGQDTQYF.

V usage is TRBV7-2 and J usage is TRBJ2-7; maybe TRBD2 (6 bases). CDR1 is SGHTA and CDR2 is FQGNSA in the germline V gene. V lost 0 bases, J lost 3 bases, and 18 bases lay in between. The CDR3 runs to 17 residues. The CDR3 DNA follows: TGTGCCAGCAGCTTAGCCTCAGGGAGGCAGGTCCGCTACGAGCAGTACTTC. Encoded protein: CASSLASGRQVRYEQYF. Together with reference TRBV7-2 and TRBJ2-7, the CDR3 gives the full variable domain: GAGVSQSPSNKVTEKGKDVELRCDPISGHTALYWYRQSLGQGLEFLIYFQGNSAPDKSGLPSDRFSAERTGGSVSTLTIQRTQQEDSAVYLCASSLASGRQVRYEQYFGPGTRLTVT.